These 27 T cell receptor beta chains share one sample of origin, sequenced in a study of T cells in Graves' hyperthyroidism and ophthalmopathy. TCR beta CDR3 sequences were amplified from RNA transcripts. Carried out on the TCR CDR3, a first-round RT-PCR used the HTBI primer set. TCRdb reprocessed the multiplex PCR reads with MiXCR, giving one entry per CDR3 protein. The repertoire holds about 400,000 distinct CDR3 sequences, with 14% to 15% as singletons. Material for sequencing was blood. These receptors were obtained from a young woman with Graves' hyperthyroidism.

This clonotype came up many times. The CDR3 loop is CASSPGTKPGQPQHF. DNA of the CDR3: TGTGCCAGCAGCCCAGGGACCAAGCCGGGTCAGCCCCAGCATTTT. This chain joins TRBV11-2 and TRBJ1-5; perhaps TRBD1 as D (5 bases). The CDR3 sequence is 15 residues long. V lost 5 bases, J lost 6 bases, and 17 bases lay in between. The germline V gene has CDR1 SGHAT and CDR2 FQNNGV.

The rearrangement joins TRBV9 to TRBJ2-7, with D possibly TRBD2 on 5 matching bases. CDR1 SGDLS and CDR2 YYNGEE come from the germline V gene. Trimming cost V 0 bases and J 6 bases, with 10 bases left between them. The CDR3 covers 13 residues. The chain's CDR3 is CASSVENSGEQYF. CDR3 sequence (DNA): TGTGCCAGCAGCGTAGAGAACAGCGGCGAGCAGTACTTC.

This sequence joins TRBV3-1 and TRBJ1-1; weak D call: TRBD1 (6 bases). Trimming took 1 base from V and 1 from J, leaving 13 bases between them. The germline V gene has CDR1 LGHDT and CDR2 YNNKEL (reference sequence). The CDR3 is 16 residues long. The CDR3, as DNA: TGTGCCAGCAGCCAAGCCAGCGGGGGGCGGAACACTGAAGCTTTCTTT. It specifies CASSQASGGRNTEAFF.

Notes on this clonotype: One base away lies a much larger clone, so this may be a sequencing read error. The V call is TRBV20-1, the J call TRBJ2-5; D gene unclear. The germline gives CDR1 DFQATT, CDR2 SNEGSKA (reference sequence). CDR3 length: 11 amino acids. The CDR3 reads CSATLRQTQCF. The CDR3 nucleotides read TGCAGTGCGACCCTTCGTCAGACCCAGTGCTTC.

This chain uses TRBV20-1 with TRBJ2-3; 10 bases map to TRBD1. This CDR3 contains 14 residues. Germline-derived CDR1 and CDR2 are DFQATT and SNEGSKA (reference sequence). With 6 bases clipped from V and 5 bases from J, the junction kept 8 bases outside the gene matches. CDR3: CSAEDRGRIDTQYF. In DNA, the CDR3 is TGCAGTGCGGAAGACAGGGGGCGTATAGATACGCAGTATTTT.

This clonotype was counted ten times or more. The chain employs TRBV7-9 and TRBJ2-3, with D hard to call. Trimming cost V 5 bases and J 0 bases, with 12 bases left between them. The V gene's germline CDR1 is SEHNR and CDR2 FQNEAQ (reference sequence). The length of the CDR3 is 15 residues. The CDR3 reads CASSHRPASTDTQYF. The CDR3 nucleotides read TGTGCCAGCAGCCATCGACCGGCGAGCACAGATACGCAGTATTTT.

This clonotype was observed at least ten times. This chain connects TRBV7-2 to TRBJ2-1, with unresolved D. Trimming took 5 bases from V and 1 from J, leaving 12 bases between them. The CDR3 is made up of 15 amino acids. Germline V gives CDR1 SGHTA, CDR2 FQGNSA. Written as DNA, the CDR3 is TGTGCCAGCAGCACTGACGGAGCTTCCTACAATGAGCAGTTCTTC. Translated, it gives CASSTDGASYNEQFF.

Concerning this clonotype itself: With a much larger clone just one base away, this may be a read error. V is TRBV2 and J is TRBJ2-1; 7 positions agree with TRBD1. The V gene's germline CDR1 is SNHLY and CDR2 FYNNEI. This CDR3 contains 14 residues. The CDR3 loop reads CASSEEGAYKEQFF. CDR3 nucleotide sequence: TGTGCCAGCAGTGAAGAGGGGGCGTACAAGGAGCAGTTCTTC.

The rearrangement uses TRBV20-1 and TRBJ2-5; no clear D. Germline V gene lookup returns CDR1 DFQATT and CDR2 SNEGSKA (reference sequence). The CDR3 length is 13 residues. The ends were cut back, 6 bases at V and 2 bases at J, with 13 bases in the middle. CDR3 sequence (DNA): TGCAGTGCCCCCGGTGGCACACAAGAGACCCAGTACTTC. It specifies CSAPGGTQETQYF.

Remarks on this clonotype: One end of the junction does not line up with germline, which may come from a read error. CDR3 in DNA: TGCAGTGCTCGGGGGGGTAGCGGGACCGAGCGGTTCTTC. It translates to CSARGGSGTERFF. V gene TRBV20-1 combines with J gene TRBJ2-7, with 8 bases that match TRBD2. There are 13 residues in the CDR3. Germline CDR1 is DFQATT and CDR2 is SNEGSKA (reference sequence).

There are a few counts of this clonotype. V gene TRBV5-4 combines with J gene TRBJ2-3, with D unclear. From germline, CDR1 is SGHNT and CDR2 YYREEE (reference sequence). Trimming took off 0 bases at V and 2 bases at J, with 7 bases between the two ends. This CDR3 spans 14 amino acids. CDR3 nucleotide sequence: TGTGCCAGCAGCTTGGACGCTCACACAGATACGCAGTATTTT. The encoded protein is CASSLDAHTDTQYF.

This chain links TRBV29-1 with TRBJ2-5; 10 bases agree with TRBD2. With 5 bases clipped from V and 5 bases from J, the junction kept 23 bases outside the gene matches. The CDR3 spans 19 residues. Germline CDR1 SQVTM, CDR2 ANQGSEA. The CDR3 loop reads CSVRALLVTSGMQRETQYF. The CDR3 nucleotides are TGCAGCGTTCGAGCCCTCCTGGTAACTAGCGGGATGCAACGGGAGACCCAGTACTTC.

The sample holds a few counts of this clonotype. The chain uses TRBV6-2 or TRBV6-3 and TRBJ2-3, with TRBD1 matching 7 bases. Germline V gives CDR1 MNHEY, CDR2 SVGEGT. The CDR3 sequence is 15 residues long. Unmatched junction bases numbered 6, after V lost 5 bases and J lost 1 base. This CDR3 reads CASSLQGVGTDTQYF. The CDR3, as DNA: TGTGCCAGCAGTCTTCAGGGGGTCGGCACAGATACGCAGTATTTT.

The V gene is TRBV25-1, the J gene TRBJ2-3; TRBD1 matches 7 bases. The CDR3 is 13 residues long. Looked up from germline, CDR1 is MGHDK and CDR2 is SYGVNS. Losses at the gene ends were 7 bases for V and 3 bases for J; bases not matched to a gene: 4. CDR3 residues: CASTLTGTDTQYF. CDR3 coding DNA: TGTGCCAGCACTCTGACAGGGACAGATACGCAGTATTTT.

The table lists this clonotype with many counts. V and J are TRBV29-1 and TRBJ2-5, with a possible D match to TRBD1 (6 bases). CDR1 and CDR2 (germline): SQVTM, ANQGSEA. CDR3 length equals 12 residues. Between the trimmed V and J ends, which lost 4 bases and 5 bases, there was a span of 11 bases. Written as DNA, the CDR3 is TGCAGCGTTGCAGGGGTTGGTGAGACCCAGTACTTC. This codes for CSVAGVGETQYF.

This clonotype was picked up many times. V usage is TRBV20-1 and J usage is TRBJ2-7, with D perhaps assigned TRBD1 or TRBD2 (5 bases each). The CDR3 sequence is 14 residues long. Germline V gene lookup returns CDR1 DFQATT and CDR2 SNEGSKA (reference sequence). Trimming left V 5 bases short and J 7 bases short, with 21 bases between. The DNA of the CDR3 is TGCAGTGCTGGCACCGGGACCGCTGTGGGGGAGCAGTACTTC. This sequence encodes CSAGTGTAVGEQYF.

This clonotype was counted a few times. The chain couples TRBV18 to TRBJ2-3, with unresolved D. This CDR3 has 10 residues. Trimming took 5 bases from V and 4 from J, leaving 1 base between them. Germline-derived CDR1 and CDR2 are KGHSH and LQKENI. CDR3 region: CASSADTQYF. The CDR3 DNA follows: TGTGCCAGCTCAGCAGATACGCAGTATTTT.

Worth noting for this clonotype: The junction and the germline gene differ at one end; a read error may be behind it. This sequence joins TRBV4-2 and TRBJ2-2; 8 bases match TRBD2. This CDR3 is 13 amino acids long. Germline V gene sequence: CDR1 LGHNA, CDR2 YNFKEQ. The CDR3 reads CASNQLADGELFF. The DNA for the CDR3 is TGTGCCAGCAACCAACTAGCGGACGGGGAGCTGTTTTTT.

The rearrangement joins TRBV4-1 to TRBJ2-7; D is perhaps TRBD1 (5 bases). The CDR3 length is 11 residues. Trimming took off 2 bases at V and 9 bases at J, with 8 bases between the two ends. CDR1 is MGHRA and CDR2 is YSYEKL in the germline V gene. The CDR3 DNA follows: TGCGCCAGCAGCCAACTAGGGGTGCAGTACTTC. Translating gives CASSQLGVQYF.

This clonotype was counted many times. The chain uses TRBV11-2 and TRBJ2-7; 9 positions match TRBD1. The germline CDR1 and CDR2 sequences are SGHAT and FQNNGV. This CDR3 region has 15 residues. V shed 5 bases, J shed 4 bases, and the junction held 9 bases outside the gene matches. CDR3 in amino acids: CASSQAPGTGYEQYF. As DNA, the CDR3 is TGTGCCAGCAGCCAAGCCCCCGGGACAGGGTACGAGCAGTACTTC.

J is TRBJ2-3 and V is TRBV11-2, with TRBD2 matching over 9 bases. The CDR3 spans 16 residues. Germline CDR1 is SGHAT and CDR2 is FQNNGV. V shed 5 bases, J shed 5 bases, and the junction held 11 bases outside the gene matches. In DNA, the CDR3 is TGTGCCAGCAGCGGCCGGACTAGCGCGAGAGGAGATACGCAGTATTTT. Protein: CASSGRTSARGDTQYF.

The table lists this clonotype with a few counts. This rearrangement joins TRBV5-1 to TRBJ2-3, with a weak D call TRBD2 (5 bases). V dropped 4 bases and J dropped 1 base, with 13 bases sitting between them. The CDR3 spans 15 residues. Germline lookup yields CDR1 SGHRS and CDR2 YFSETQ. CDR3: CASSDTAGRTDTQYF. The CDR3, as DNA: TGCGCCAGCAGCGACACGGCGGGCCGCACAGATACGCAGTATTTT.

The chain couples TRBV5-1 to TRBJ2-3, with 8 positions matching TRBD2. CDR1 and CDR2 from the germline V gene are SGHRS and YFSETQ. This CDR3 contains 17 residues. J lost 1 base, V lost 4 bases, and 11 bases had no gene match. The CDR3 DNA reads TGCGCCAGCAGCCTTAGCGGGAAGGGAGATGGCACAGATACGCAGTATTTT. Protein product: CASSLSGKGDGTDTQYF.

This clonotype was recorded many times. CDR3 in DNA: TGTGCCTGGAGTCGGGGAACTTATGGCTACACCTTC. It yields the protein CAWSRGTYGYTF. The chain combines TRBV30 with TRBJ1-2; D unresolved. The CDR3 loop spans 12 amino acids. Germline V CDR1 and CDR2: GTSNPN, SVGIG (reference sequence). Trimming stripped 2 bases from V and 5 bases from J, with 9 bases between.

This clonotype turned up a few times. The chain is built from TRBV10-2 and TRBJ2-1, with 11 bases identical to TRBD2. Trimming removed 6 bases from V and 5 bases from J; junction bases left unmatched: 6. Germline V lookup: CDR1 WSHSY, CDR2 SAAADI. The CDR3 consists of 15 residues. The DNA for the CDR3 is TGCGCCAGCAGACGCCTAGCGGGAGGCCACAATGAGCAGTTCTTC. Translating gives CASRRLAGGHNEQFF.

This clonotype has ten or more counts. The chain has TRBV20-1 and TRBJ1-2; D unresolved. V shed 0 bases and J shed 4 bases, with 15 bases lying between them. CDR1 and CDR2 (germline): DFQATT, SNEGSKA (reference sequence). The CDR3 spans 15 residues. In DNA, the CDR3 is TGCAGTGCTAGAGACCCCTCATCGGGCAGCTATGGCTACACCTTC. This codes for CSARDPSSGSYGYTF.

This rearrangement joins TRBV5-1 to TRBJ1-3; 7 bases align to TRBD1. J gave up 0 bases and V 7 bases, and 1 base lay outside the gene matches. The CDR3 runs 13 residues. Germline V gene sequence: CDR1 SGHRS, CDR2 YFSETQ. The CDR3 sequence: CASGDSSGNTIYF. CDR3 DNA: TGCGCCAGCGGGGACAGCTCTGGAAACACCATATATTTT.